This passage covers 23 T cell receptor beta chains from one sample sequenced in a study of blood T cell repertoires in COVID-19. Profiling relied on immunoSEQ multiplex PCR, and the TCRdb table lists in-frame clones only, not all of them. The data show about 60,000 clones, with around 76% seen just once and about 47% held by the top ten. Specimen: peripheral blood. These receptors all stem from a woman of 80 years or more with acute or convalescent COVID-19.

This clone occurred once. V is TRBV20-1 and J is TRBJ2-3, with 13 nucleotides matching TRBD2. From germline, CDR1 is DFQATT and CDR2 SNEGSKA (reference sequence). The ends lost 3 bases at V and 4 bases at J; junction bases unmatched: 7. The CDR3 consists of 16 residues. CDR3 in DNA: TGCAGTGCTAGTCGGACTAGCGGGAGTGACGCAGATACGCAGTATTTT. Translation: CSASRTSGSDADTQYF.

This clone was counted a single time. The V and J genes are TRBV3-1 (or the pseudogene TRBV3-2) and TRBJ2-7, with 13 bases lining up with TRBD2. This CDR3 spans 12 amino acids. V lost 3 bases and J lost 10; bases outside the gene matches: 0. Germline loops: CDR1 LGHDT, CDR2 YNNKEL (reference sequence). DNA for the CDR3: TGTGCCAGCAGCCAGGGACTAGCGGGACAGTACTTC. Its protein product is CASSQGLAGQYF.

The V gene is TRBV30, the J gene TRBJ2-7, with 7 bases matching TRBD1. Looked up from germline, CDR1 is GTSNPN and CDR2 is SVGIG (reference sequence). Germline trimming cut 3 bases from V and 7 bases from J; bases unmatched to any gene: 6. CDR3 size: 12 residues. The CDR3 sequence is CAWSWGTVEQYF. Here the CDR3 DNA reads TGTGCCTGGAGCTGGGGGACAGTGGAGCAGTACTTC.

As concerns this clone: In the same sample, other DNA sequences code for this CDR3. V gene TRBV9 combines with J gene TRBJ2-3; no clear D gene. Germline lookup yields CDR1 SGDLS and CDR2 YYNGEE. Trimming took 0 bases from V and 2 from J, leaving 7 bases between them. This CDR3 contains 14 residues. The CDR3 sequence is CASSVAGYTDTQYF. In DNA form, the CDR3 reads TGTGCCAGCAGCGTAGCAGGATACACAGATACGCAGTATTTT.

This rearrangement joins TRBV28 to TRBJ2-5; 13 nucleotides line up with TRBD2. This CDR3 is 17 amino acids long. Germline CDR1 MDHEN, CDR2 SYDVKM. V shed 6 bases, J shed 7 bases, and the junction held 14 bases outside the gene matches. CDR3 loop: CASSTPGLAGPKGTQYF. CDR3 sequence (DNA): TGTGCCAGCAGCACGCCGGGACTAGCGGGACCGAAGGGGACCCAGTACTTC. Variable domain in full (rest from reference TRBV28 and TRBJ2-5): DVKVTQSSRYLVKRTGEKVFLECVQDMDHENMFWYRQDPGLGLRLIYFSYDVKMKEKGDIPEGYSVSREKKERFSLILESASTNQTSMYLCASSTPGLAGPKGTQYFGPGTRLLVL.

The J gene is TRBJ1-2, the V gene TRBV7-2; a possible D gene is TRBD1 (6 bases). The germline CDR1 and CDR2 sequences are SGHTA and FQGNSA. V was shortened by 4 bases and J by 8 bases, with 17 bases between the two germline ends. The CDR3 length is 14 residues. The CDR3 sequence: CASSSQGNFLGYTF. CDR3 nucleotide sequence: TGTGCCAGCAGCTCTCAGGGGAATTTTTTAGGCTACACCTTC.

This chain joins TRBV9 and TRBJ2-2, with D perhaps matching TRBD1 (6 bases). The germline gives CDR1 SGDLS, CDR2 YYNGEE. The CDR3 consists of 16 residues. V was clipped by 2 bases and J by 2 bases, with 13 bases between them. The CDR3, as DNA: TGTGCCAGCAGCGTCGGGGCAGGGGTAAACACCGGGGAGCTGTTTTTT. The encoded protein is CASSVGAGVNTGELFF.

This clone appeared a single time. The chain employs TRBV6-6 and TRBJ2-4, with 10 bases fitting TRBD2. The J segment lost 9 bases and the V segment lost 2 bases, leaving 10 bases of the junction unmatched. The length of the CDR3 is 16 residues. From germline, CDR1 is MNHNY and CDR2 SVGAGI (reference sequence). CDR3 sequence reads: CASSYRAGGPGGIQYF. CDR3 nucleotide sequence: TGTGCCAGCAGTTACAGAGCGGGAGGGCCCGGCGGCATTCAGTACTTC.

The chain combines TRBV5-1 with TRBJ2-1, with 8 bases fitting TRBD1. The V gene's germline CDR1 is SGHRS and CDR2 YFSETQ. With V trimmed by 4 bases and J by 9 bases, 6 bases remained unmatched. CDR3 length equals 13 residues. The CDR3 region is CASSRPGGTEQFF. The DNA for the CDR3 is TGCGCCAGCAGCCGCCCAGGGGGCACTGAGCAGTTCTTC.

V usage is TRBV15 and J usage is TRBJ2-7; D possibly corresponds to TRBD2 (5 bases). The germline V gene encodes CDR1 LNHNV and CDR2 YYDKDF (reference sequence). The length of the CDR3 is 15 residues. Trimming took 9 bases from V and 0 from J, leaving 18 bases between them. The CDR3 bases are TGTGCCACGAGTGCAGAGGGCGGTAGCTCCTACGAGCAGTACTTC. Its protein is CATSAEGGSSYEQYF. The full variable domain, rest sourced from reference TRBV15 and TRBJ2-7, is DAMVIQNPRYQVTQFGKPVTLSCSQTLNHNVMYWYQQKSSQAPKLLFHYYDKDFNNEADTPDNFQSRRPNTSFCFLDIRSPGLGDTAMYLCATSAEGGSSYEQYFGPGTRLTVT.

The chain recombines TRBV3-1 (or the pseudogene TRBV3-2) with TRBJ1-2; 8 bases align to TRBD1. Germline loops: CDR1 LGHDT, CDR2 YNNKEL (reference sequence). CDR3 length: 13 residues. With 3 bases clipped from V and 5 bases from J, the junction kept 2 bases outside the gene matches. The CDR3 reads CASSQDRDYGYTF. CDR3 in DNA: TGTGCCAGCAGCCAGGACAGGGATTATGGCTACACCTTC.

V and J are TRBV11-2 and TRBJ2-7, with 8 positions matching TRBD2. The V segment lost 1 base and the J segment 2 bases; nucleotides outside the gene matches: 16. CDR3 length equals 19 residues. Germline V CDR1 and CDR2: SGHAT, FQNNGV. CDR3 protein: CASSLVLGFGGRPPYEQYF. The CDR3 DNA reads as TGTGCCAGCAGCTTAGTTCTGGGCTTTGGCGGGAGGCCCCCCTACGAGCAGTACTTC. The full variable domain, rest sourced from reference TRBV11-2 and TRBJ2-7, is EAGVAQSPRYKIIEKRQSVAFWCNPISGHATLYWYQQILGQGPKLLIQFQNNGVVDDSQLPKDRFSAERLKGVDSTLKIQPAKLEDSAVYLCASSLVLGFGGRPPYEQYFGPGTRLTVT.

This clone turned up a few times. The rearrangement links TRBV2 to TRBJ2-1; a possible D gene is TRBD2 (6 bases). V was trimmed by 3 bases and J by 6 bases, leaving 15 bases between them. Per germline, CDR1 SNHLY and CDR2 FYNNEI. There are 15 residues in the CDR3. In DNA, the CDR3 is TGTGCCAGCAGTGAGTCCCGGGGGTTCGGCAATGAGCAGTTCTTC. This codes for CASSESRGFGNEQFF.

The chain is built from TRBV2 and TRBJ2-7; a weak D match, TRBD2 (5 bases). Germline V CDR1 and CDR2: SNHLY, FYNNEI. CDR3 length: 14 residues. V lost 0 bases to trimming and J lost 2 bases, with 8 bases between them. The CDR3 is CASSEADSAYEQYF. The DNA for the CDR3 is TGTGCCAGCAGTGAAGCGGACTCGGCCTACGAGCAGTACTTC.

The rearrangement uses TRBV5-1 and TRBJ2-7; 11 nucleotides line up with TRBD2. Germline lookup yields CDR1 SGHRS and CDR2 YFSETQ. The CDR3 is 15 amino acids. J lost 5 bases, V lost 2 bases, and 6 bases had no gene match. CDR3 nucleotides: TGCGCCAGCAGCTTACTAGCGGGGGTGCGGGACGAGCAGTACTTC. Amino acids: CASSLLAGVRDEQYF. The full variable domain, completed using reference TRBV5-1 and TRBJ2-7, is KAGVTQTPRYLIKTRGQQVTLSCSPISGHRSVSWYQQTPGQGLQFLFEYFSETQRNKGNFPGRFSGRQFSNSRSEMNVSTLELGDSALYLCASSLLAGVRDEQYFGPGTRLTVT.

This chain links TRBV7-2 with TRBJ1-4; no definite D call. The V gene lost 8 bases and the J gene lost 5 bases, with 9 bases spanning the gap. This CDR3 contains 12 residues. Looked up from germline, CDR1 is SGHTA and CDR2 is FQGNSA. The CDR3 nucleotides read TGTGCCAGCGGACGGAGGAATGAAAAACTGTTTTTT. This sequence encodes CASGRRNEKLFF.

The genes are TRBV28 and TRBJ2-7, with TRBD2 as a possible D gene (5 bases). The CDR3 consists of 13 residues. Trimming pared 7 bases from V and 3 bases from J, leaving 13 bases between. The V gene's germline CDR1 is MDHEN and CDR2 SYDVKM. In nucleotides, the CDR3 is TGTGCCAGCAAAATCGGGATTCGCTACGAGCAGTACTTC. Translation: CASKIGIRYEQYF.

The chain combines TRBV6-2 or TRBV6-3 with TRBJ2-1; D unclear. The V end lost 3 bases, the J end lost 7 bases, and 13 bases lay between the germline ends. The CDR3 length is 14 residues. Germline loops: CDR1 MNHEY, CDR2 SVGEGT. CDR3 sequence (DNA): TGTGCCAGCAGTTATGTGTCTAGGTGGAATGAGCAGTTCTTC. This sequence encodes CASSYVSRWNEQFF.

The rearrangement joins TRBV19 to TRBJ2-1, with 7 bases fitting TRBD2. CDR3 length: 14 residues. Germline assignment: CDR1 LNHDA and CDR2 SQIVND (reference sequence). V lost 10 bases and J lost 3; bases outside the gene matches: 9. The CDR3, as DNA: TGTGCCACCTCCCTAGCGGACCTCTACAATGAGCAGTTCTTC. It specifies CATSLADLYNEQFF.

The V and J genes are TRBV7-9 and TRBJ2-7, with 11 bases matching TRBD2. V lost 8 bases, J lost 6 bases, and 6 bases stayed unmatched. Germline V gene sequence: CDR1 SEHNR, CDR2 FQNEAQ (reference sequence). The CDR3 contains 13 residues. The CDR3 here is CASELAGVTEQYF. CDR3 nucleotide sequence: TGTGCCAGCGAACTAGCGGGAGTTACCGAGCAGTACTTC.

The V call is TRBV2, the J call TRBJ1-2; tentative D call: TRBD1 (5 bases). The CDR3 is made up of 15 amino acids. CDR1 and CDR2 from the germline V gene are SNHLY and FYNNEI. The ends were cut back, 6 bases at V and 6 bases at J, with 20 bases in the middle. The CDR3 reads CASRQGTPNPDGYTF. The CDR3 DNA is TGTGCCAGCAGACAAGGGACTCCTAACCCGGATGGCTACACCTTC.

The chain uses TRBV28 and TRBJ1-5, with 8 nucleotides matching TRBD1. Looked up from germline, CDR1 is MDHEN and CDR2 is SYDVKM. The CDR3 is 16 amino acids. The V gene end was trimmed by 5 bases and the J gene end by 0 bases; junction bases not matched to a gene: 6. Written as DNA, the CDR3 is TGTGCCAGCAGTAGCGCCAGGGGGCTTAGCAATCAGCCCCAGCATTTT. Its protein product is CASSSARGLSNQPQHF.

The gene calls are TRBV11-2 and TRBJ2-5; D is possibly TRBD2 (5 bases). The CDR3 runs to 15 residues. Trimming shortened V by 5 bases and J by 5 bases, and 18 bases separated the two germline ends. CDR1 and CDR2 (germline): SGHAT, FQNNGV. CDR3 coding DNA: TGTGCCAGCAGCCAAACTACCCCTCCGGGGGAGACCCAGTACTTC. It codes for CASSQTTPPGETQYF.